These 31 T cell receptor beta chains were sequenced from one sample in a study of response to subunit inactivated influenza vaccine. TCRdb recomputed calls from the RT-PCR reads with MiXCR, one row per CDR3 protein. This sample has some 500,000 distinct CDR3 sequences, with over 10% found just once. The sample here was PBMCs from blood, taken 40 to 50 days after vaccination. These receptors all come from a man aged 50-59 years who received an inactivated influenza vaccine.

V usage is TRBV7-2 and J usage is TRBJ1-2; D might be TRBD1 (5 bases). Between the trimmed V and J ends, which lost 3 bases and 3 bases, there was a span of 14 bases. The germline CDR1 and CDR2 sequences are SGHTA and FQGNSA. The CDR3 extends over 15 amino acids. CDR3 residues: CASSFGGSRDYGYTF. The CDR3 DNA reads TGTGCCAGCAGCTTCGGGGGGAGCAGGGACTATGGCTACACCTTC. Full variable domain (remainder filled in from reference TRBV7-2 and TRBJ1-2): GAGVSQSPSNKVTEKGKDVELRCDPISGHTALYWYRQSLGQGLEFLIYFQGNSAPDKSGLPSDRFSAERTGGSVSTLTIQRTQQEDSAVYLCASSFGGSRDYGYTFGSGTRLTVV.

This clonotype was seen ten or more times. Written as DNA, the CDR3 is TGTGCCAGCAGTTTACTGACTAGCGGAAAAGAGACCCAGTACTTC. Translating gives CASSLLTSGKETQYF. The chain employs TRBV12-3 or TRBV12-4 and TRBJ2-5; 9 nucleotides line up with TRBD2. V lost 2 bases to trimming and J lost 3 bases; unmatched junction nucleotides: 4. The CDR3 has 15 residues.

The chain uses TRBV27 and TRBJ1-2, with D possibly being TRBD1 (6 bases). CDR1 and CDR2 (germline): MNHEY, SMNVEV (reference sequence). The CDR3 is 16 amino acids. V lost 5 bases, J lost 7 bases, and 23 bases lay in between. CDR3 nucleotides: TGTGCCAGCAGTCTAACCGGACAGCTCAATTCAGGTGGCTACACCTTC. Translating gives CASSLTGQLNSGGYTF.

There are a few counts of this clonotype. V is TRBV27 and J is TRBJ1-6, with 7 bases identical to TRBD1. This CDR3 comprises 13 residues. V was clipped by 5 bases and J by 11 bases; unmatched bases: 6. The germline V gene has CDR1 MNHEY and CDR2 SMNVEV (reference sequence). The CDR3 loop reads CASSDIGGTPLHF. CDR3 DNA: TGTGCCAGCAGTGATATAGGGGGCACACCCCTCCACTTT.

The chain joins TRBV7-9 to TRBJ2-2; D may match TRBD1 or TRBD2 (5 bases each). Germline V gene sequence: CDR1 SEHNR, CDR2 FQNEAQ (reference sequence). The CDR3 is 14 residues long. Trimming left V 2 bases short and J 7 bases short, with 11 bases between. CDR3 bases: TGTGCCAGCAGCTTATACGGGGCGAGCGGGGAGCTGTTTTTT. Translating gives CASSLYGASGELFF.

This sequence joins TRBV7-8 and TRBJ2-5; D unresolved. The germline V gene has CDR1 SGHVS and CDR2 FQNEAQ. The V end lost 2 bases, the J end lost 1 base, and 8 bases lay between the germline ends. The CDR3 is 14 residues long. The chain's CDR3 is CASSLFTGQETQYF. For the CDR3, the DNA is TGTGCCAGCAGCTTATTTACGGGCCAAGAGACCCAGTACTTC.

The chain couples TRBV25-1 to TRBJ2-5, with 7 bases aligning to TRBD1. The CDR3 runs to 14 residues. In germline, CDR1 is MGHDK, CDR2 SYGVNS. The V and J ends lost 2 bases and 5 bases, in that order; junction bases with no gene match: 5. This CDR3 is CASSERQGSETQYF. CDR3 DNA: TGTGCCAGCAGTGAAAGACAGGGTAGTGAGACCCAGTACTTC. Full variable domain (rest looked up from reference TRBV25-1 and TRBJ2-5): EADIYQTPRYLVIGTGKKITLECSQTMGHDKMYWYQQDPGMELHLIHYSYGVNSTEKGDLSSESTVSRIRTEHFPLTLESARPSHTSQYLCASSERQGSETQYFGPGTRLLVL.

Concerning this clonotype itself: A read error may account for a junction end that differs from germline. This chain connects TRBV6-5 to TRBJ2-2; D ambiguous. The V gene's germline CDR1 is MNHEY and CDR2 SVGAGI. CDR3 length: 17 residues. The CDR3 DNA reads TGTGACAGCAGTTACTCGCGGCTAGAGAGGAACACCGGGGAGCTGTTTTTT. It encodes CDSSYSRLERNTGELFF.

This clonotype was seen a handful of times. V is TRBV5-1 and J is TRBJ2-7, with TRBD1 identical over 8 bases. After removal of 4 bases from V and 5 bases from J, the junction contained 17 bases not matched to a gene. This CDR3 has 17 amino acids. Germline V gene sequence: CDR1 SGHRS, CDR2 YFSETQ. The chain's CDR3 is CASSPQGARGRDDEQYF. In nucleotides, the CDR3 is TGCGCCAGCAGCCCTCAGGGGGCCAGGGGAAGGGATGACGAGCAGTACTTC.

A few counts support this clonotype. The CDR3 DNA sequence: TGTGCCAGCAGCTCCCCGACTAGCGGGTACACAGATACGCAGTATTTT. This codes for CASSSPTSGYTDTQYF. This chain links TRBV7-2 with TRBJ2-3; 10 bases agree with TRBD2. The germline V gene encodes CDR1 SGHTA and CDR2 FQGNSA. The CDR3 sequence is 16 residues long. The junction had 6 bases not matched to a gene; V was cut back by 4 bases and J by 2 bases.

The chain links TRBV5-1 to TRBJ2-5, with TRBD1 as a possible D gene (5 bases). This CDR3 has 15 amino acids. Germline V CDR1 and CDR2: SGHRS, YFSETQ. Trimming removed 4 bases from V and 1 base from J, with 14 bases in between. DNA for the CDR3: TGCGCCAGCAGCCTCAACCCGACAGCCCAAGAGACCCAGTACTTC. Residues: CASSLNPTAQETQYF.

This clonotype was detected ten times or more. This rearrangement joins TRBV12-3 or TRBV12-4 to TRBJ2-1, with D possibly called TRBD1 or TRBD2 (6 bases each). The germline V and J ends were trimmed by 3 bases and 6 bases, with 9 bases remaining between them. The CDR3 is 13 amino acids. The CDR3 coding sequence is TGTGCCAGCAGTTTGTGGGGGGCCAATGAGCAGTTCTTC. Translation: CASSLWGANEQFF.

The chain joins TRBV5-1 to TRBJ1-4, with D perhaps matching TRBD1 (6 bases). The CDR3 runs to 14 residues. Deletions cut 0 bases from V and 12 bases from J, with 15 bases between. The germline CDR1 and CDR2 sequences are SGHRS and YFSETQ. The DNA of the CDR3 is TGCGCCAGCAGCTTGGCCGACGGAGGGGGTGAACTGTTTTTT. It encodes CASSLADGGGELFF.

This clonotype was counted a few times. The genes are TRBV4-3 and TRBJ2-1; D is perhaps TRBD1 (5 bases). Trimming removed 0 bases at V and 8 bases at J, with 17 bases between. Germline CDR1 LGHNA, CDR2 YSLEER. CDR3 size: 16 residues. The CDR3 protein is CASSQDWSGYIDEQFF. The CDR3 DNA reads TGCGCCAGCAGCCAAGATTGGTCAGGGTATATAGATGAGCAGTTCTTC.

This clonotype was observed many times. The chain combines TRBV20-1 with TRBJ2-7, with D perhaps TRBD1 (6 bases). CDR3 length equals 12 residues. V was clipped by 1 base and J by 4 bases, with 8 bases between them. Germline values: CDR1 DFQATT, CDR2 SNEGSKA (reference sequence). The chain's CDR3 is CSARATGYEQYF. The CDR3 nucleotides read TGCAGTGCTAGAGCTACAGGGTACGAGCAGTACTTC.

The V and J genes are TRBV7-9 and TRBJ2-1; D is unclear. CDR1 SEHNR and CDR2 FQNEAQ come from the germline V gene (reference sequence). V lost 5 bases and J lost 6, with 11 bases in between. There are 13 residues in the CDR3. The CDR3: CASSPNSINEQFF. DNA of the CDR3: TGTGCCAGCAGCCCCAATTCCATCAATGAGCAGTTCTTC.

J is TRBJ2-2 and V is TRBV5-1, with a weak D call TRBD2 (6 bases). The CDR3 consists of 14 residues. CDR1 is SGHRS, CDR2 YFSETQ, per germline. Trimming pared 0 bases from V and 3 bases from J, leaving 6 bases between. CDR3 in DNA: TGCGCCAGCAGCTTGGGCGGGGACACCGGGGAGCTGTTTTTT. Translation: CASSLGGDTGELFF.

The chain has TRBV20-1 and TRBJ2-3; D is perhaps TRBD2 (6 bases). CDR1 and CDR2 (germline): DFQATT, SNEGSKA (reference sequence). The V and J ends lost 4 bases and 3 bases respectively, with 17 bases between them. The CDR3 loop spans 15 amino acids. The CDR3 loop is CSAILAAAGTDTQYF. The DNA for the CDR3 is TGCAGTGCTATCCTTGCGGCTGCGGGGACAGATACGCAGTATTTT.

The genes are TRBV12-3 or TRBV12-4 and TRBJ1-4; 7 bases align to TRBD1. The J segment lost 5 bases and the V segment lost 0 bases, leaving 3 bases of the junction unmatched. CDR3 length equals 15 residues. The CDR3 loop reads CASSLAGTENEKLFF. The CDR3 DNA follows: TGTGCCAGCAGTTTAGCCGGGACAGAGAATGAAAAACTGTTTTTT.

Ten or more counts support this clonotype. CDR3 coding DNA: TGTGCCAGCAGCCCTCGACTAGGTTCCTACGAGCAGTACTTC. Translating it yields CASSPRLGSYEQYF. This chain uses TRBV7-6 with TRBJ2-7; tentative D call: TRBD2 (6 bases). This CDR3 contains 14 residues. Germline-derived CDR1 and CDR2 are SGHVS and FNYEAQ. Trimming removed 5 bases from V and 1 base from J, with 12 bases in between.

The table lists this clonotype with a few counts. The chain employs TRBV12-3 or TRBV12-4 and TRBJ2-7; 9 bases line up with TRBD1. The CDR3 covers 15 residues. V lost 5 bases to trimming and J lost 5 bases; unmatched junction nucleotides: 10. The chain's CDR3 is CASSQPGQGSHEQYF. As DNA, the CDR3 is TGTGCCAGCAGTCAACCGGGACAGGGTTCACACGAGCAGTACTTC.

The chain joins TRBV12-3 or TRBV12-4 to TRBJ1-1, with 7 bases identical to TRBD1. The CDR3 has 13 residues. V shed 6 bases and J 3 bases; nucleotides not matched to a gene: 4. DNA for the CDR3: TGTGCCAGCAGAACAACAGGGGACACTGAAGCTTTCTTT. This translates into CASRTTGDTEAFF.

This clonotype occurred many times. This sequence joins TRBV25-1 and TRBJ2-1; D gene uncertain. Trimming stripped 6 bases from V and 10 bases from J, with 7 bases between. This CDR3 has 10 residues. CDR1 is MGHDK and CDR2 is SYGVNS in the germline V gene. The CDR3, as DNA: TGTGCCAGCAGGCTGGGCGAGCAGTTCTTC. Its protein product is CASRLGEQFF.

The CDR3, as DNA: TGCGCCAGCAGCGGGTACTACGGACAGGTCCGATCTGGGGCCAACGTCCTGACTTTC. Translated, it gives CASSGYYGQVRSGANVLTF. J is TRBJ2-6 and V is TRBV5-1; 7 positions agree with TRBD1. The CDR3 is made up of 19 amino acids. Germline loops: CDR1 SGHRS, CDR2 YFSETQ. The V gene end was trimmed by 4 bases and the J gene end by 1 base; junction bases not matched to a gene: 14.

This clonotype was recorded a few times. The chain has TRBV4-1 and TRBJ1-2; possible D gene TRBD1, 5 bases. Germline loops: CDR1 MGHRA, CDR2 YSYEKL. The V and J ends lost 0 bases and 0 bases respectively, with 11 bases between them. This CDR3 is 16 amino acids long. The CDR3 DNA sequence: TGCGCCAGCAGCCAAGACTTTCAGGGTTCTAACTATGGCTACACCTTC. Encoded protein: CASSQDFQGSNYGYTF.

J is TRBJ2-5 and V is TRBV10-2, with 11 positions matching TRBD2. CDR1 is WSHSY, CDR2 SAAADI, per germline. CDR3 length: 19 residues. V trimming: 5 bases; J trimming: 0 bases; junction bases outside the gene matches: 14. The CDR3 DNA reads as TGCGCCAGCAGTCTACCGCCGGGACTAGCGGAGTCATACCAAGAGACCCAGTACTTC. Translated, it gives CASSLPPGLAESYQETQYF.

This clonotype turned up a few times. V usage is TRBV9 and J usage is TRBJ2-5, with TRBD1 as a possible D gene (6 bases). Germline loops: CDR1 SGDLS, CDR2 YYNGEE. The CDR3 totals 13 residues. Trimming removed 0 bases from V and 5 bases from J, with 8 bases in between. CDR3 in DNA: TGTGCCAGCAGCGTAGGACAGGTTGAGACCCAGTACTTC. Protein sequence: CASSVGQVETQYF.

This clonotype has only a few counts. V usage is TRBV20-1 and J usage is TRBJ1-2, with unresolved D. Looked up from germline, CDR1 is DFQATT and CDR2 is SNEGSKA (reference sequence). The CDR3 is 11 residues long. Trimming shortened V by 1 base and J by 8 bases, and 8 bases separated the two germline ends. The CDR3, as DNA: TGCAGTGCTAGAGGGGTGTGGGGCTACACCTTC. Protein sequence: CSARGVWGYTF.

V usage is TRBV5-1 and J usage is TRBJ2-1; 12 positions match TRBD2. CDR1 is SGHRS, CDR2 YFSETQ, per germline. Losses at the gene ends were 7 bases for V and 4 bases for J; bases not matched to a gene: 3. This CDR3 has 14 amino acids. The CDR3: CASHTSGGYNEQFF. Written as DNA, the CDR3 is TGCGCCAGCCACACTAGCGGGGGGTACAATGAGCAGTTCTTC.

This clonotype has just a few counts. The chain recombines TRBV10-3 with TRBJ2-7; 11 nucleotides line up with TRBD1. V lost 6 bases, J lost 6 bases, and 7 bases stayed unmatched. The length of the CDR3 is 14 residues. Germline CDR1 is ENHRY and CDR2 is SYGVKD. CDR3 bases: TGTGCCATCAGGGGGACAGGGGGGGCGATCGAGCAGTACTTC. Translating it yields CAIRGTGGAIEQYF.

There are a few counts of this clonotype. This rearrangement joins TRBV10-3 to TRBJ1-2; 8 nucleotides match TRBD1. The CDR3 totals 15 residues. Trimming took 4 bases from V and 2 from J; bases not matched to a gene: 6. Germline CDR1 reads ENHRY; CDR2 reads SYGVKD. The CDR3 loop is CAISGPGQDNYGYTF. CDR3 nucleotides: TGTGCCATCAGTGGTCCGGGACAGGACAACTATGGCTACACCTTC.